One sample yielded the 21 T cell receptor beta chains listed below, sequenced in a study of control samples from healthy donors and cancer patients. TCRdb keeps only in-frame clones here, not all; method: immunoSEQ multiplex PCR. This sample has approximately 100,000 clones, with over 75% found just once. The sequencing input was blood. These TCRs come from a woman in her thirties or forties in good health.

The rearrangement uses TRBV19 and TRBJ2-5, with TRBD1 matching 10 bases. V shed 5 bases, J shed 5 bases, and the junction held 5 bases outside the gene matches. CDR1 is LNHDA, CDR2 SQIVND, per germline (reference sequence). This CDR3 contains 14 residues. In DNA, the CDR3 is TGTGCCAGTAGTGCCGACAGGGGGCGGGAGACCCAGTACTTC. Encoded protein: CASSADRGRETQYF.

This chain uses TRBV30 with TRBJ2-2; 9 bases are shared with TRBD1. The trim removed 5 bases at V and 7 bases at J, leaving 2 bases unmatched. Germline CDR1 is GTSNPN and CDR2 is SVGIG (reference sequence). The CDR3 spans 12 residues. CDR3 bases: TGTGCCTGGGGACAGGGGCACGGGGAGCTGTTTTTT. Amino acid sequence: CAWGQGHGELFF.

This chain joins TRBV4-1 and TRBJ2-2, with 9 bases lining up with TRBD2. Germline V gene sequence: CDR1 MGHRA, CDR2 YSYEKL. J gave up 0 bases and V 4 bases, and 12 bases lay outside the gene matches. The CDR3 is 19 residues long. Written as DNA, the CDR3 is TGCGCCAGCAGCCGGGCGACTCGGGCGGGGGGGCCGAACACCGGGGAGCTGTTTTTT. As protein: CASSRATRAGGPNTGELFF.

For this clone: Other DNA sequences in this specimen translate into the identical CDR3. The V gene is TRBV15, the J gene TRBJ1-4; D ambiguous. Germline CDR1 reads LNHNV; CDR2 reads YYDKDF (reference sequence). This CDR3 has 16 residues. Trimming removed 0 bases from V and 0 bases from J, with 8 bases in between. The CDR3 region is CATSRDLKATNEKLFF. The CDR3 coding sequence is TGTGCCACCAGCAGAGATCTAAAAGCAACTAATGAAAAACTGTTTTTT.

This chain links TRBV11-3 with TRBJ2-1, with TRBD2 identical over 8 bases. The germline V gene encodes CDR1 SGHNT and CDR2 YENEEA. The CDR3 length is 15 residues. Trimming took 7 bases from V and 3 from J; bases not matched to a gene: 8. CDR3 DNA: TGTGCCAGCACCCCCGGGGGGGTTGACTACAATGAGCAGTTCTTC. It translates to CASTPGGVDYNEQFF.

The rearrangement joins TRBV5-6 to TRBJ2-7; tentative D call: TRBD1 (5 bases). Between the trimmed V and J ends, which lost 0 bases and 2 bases, there was a span of 9 bases. This CDR3 spans 14 amino acids. Germline lookup yields CDR1 SGHDT and CDR2 YYEEEE. CDR3 in DNA: TGTGCCAGCAGCTTGGGACAGCCCCCCTACGAGCAGTACTTC. This codes for CASSLGQPPYEQYF. The variable domain in full, completed from reference TRBV5-6 and TRBJ2-7, reads DAGVTQSPTHLIKTRGQQVTLRCSPKSGHDTVSWYQQALGQGPQFIFQYYEEEERQRGNFPDRFSGHQFPNYSSELNVNALLLGDSALYLCASSLGQPPYEQYFGPGTRLTVT.

The chain has TRBV5-1 and TRBJ1-1; possible D gene TRBD1, 6 bases. V lost 0 bases and J 4 bases, leaving 13 bases between the germline ends. This CDR3 is 15 amino acids long. Germline lookup yields CDR1 SGHRS and CDR2 YFSETQ. The CDR3: CASSLAQGGATEAFF. The CDR3 DNA is TGCGCCAGCAGCTTGGCACAGGGAGGTGCCACTGAAGCTTTCTTT.

This chain joins TRBV6-1 and TRBJ2-7; TRBD1 matches 7 bases. The CDR3 sequence is 15 residues long. Germline V gene lookup returns CDR1 MNHNS and CDR2 SASEGT. V lost 1 base, J lost 0 bases, and 3 bases stayed unmatched. The CDR3 DNA follows: TGTGCCAGCAGTGAAGAGGCAGGGGGCTCCTACGAGCAGTACTTC. Amino acids: CASSEEAGGSYEQYF.

This clone was seen just once. The J gene is TRBJ2-2, the V gene TRBV4-3; no firm D call. CDR3 size: 13 residues. Germline V gene sequence: CDR1 LGHNA, CDR2 YSLEER. Deletions cut 0 bases from V and 3 bases from J, with 2 bases between. For the CDR3, the DNA is TGCGCCAGCAGCCAAGATTACACCGGGGAGCTGTTTTTT. Translated: CASSQDYTGELFF.

This rearrangement joins TRBV6-5 to TRBJ2-5; 9 positions match TRBD1. The trim removed 7 bases at V and 4 bases at J, leaving 4 bases unmatched. Germline CDR1 reads MNHEY; CDR2 reads SVGAGI. CDR3 length: 13 residues. The CDR3: CASNRGLGETQYF. CDR3 sequence (DNA): TGTGCCAGCAACAGGGGGCTGGGAGAGACCCAGTACTTC.

This chain uses TRBV7-8 with TRBJ1-1; D is uncertain. Germline V CDR1 and CDR2: SGHVS, FQNEAQ. CDR3 length: 15 amino acids. V was pared by 2 bases and J by 11 bases, with 21 bases between. CDR3 in amino acids: CASSLTSGVLPYAFF. The CDR3, as DNA: TGTGCCAGCAGCTTAACGTCCGGGGTACTCCCGTACGCTTTCTTT.

This clone was recorded once. CDR3 sequence reads: CAISQDRGRSEQYF. Written as DNA, the CDR3 is TGTGCCATCAGCCAGGACAGGGGGCGAAGCGAGCAGTACTTC. The V and J genes are TRBV10-3 and TRBJ2-7; 11 positions agree with TRBD1. V trimming: 6 bases; J trimming: 6 bases; junction bases outside the gene matches: 7. Germline V gene sequence: CDR1 ENHRY, CDR2 SYGVKD. The CDR3 is made up of 14 amino acids.

This clone was recorded once. This chain's CDR3 is CASGAPDRSNTGELFF. The CDR3 DNA follows: TGTGCCAGCGGAGCTCCGGACAGATCGAACACCGGGGAGCTGTTTTTT. The chain employs TRBV25-1 and TRBJ2-2, with a tentative D call TRBD1 (6 bases). The CDR3 totals 16 residues. V was shortened by 8 bases and J by 0 bases, with 16 bases between the two germline ends. Germline loops: CDR1 MGHDK, CDR2 SYGVNS.

J is TRBJ1-2 and V is TRBV19; 11 nucleotides agree with TRBD1. After removal of 4 bases from V and 6 bases from J, the junction contained 10 bases not matched to a gene. This CDR3 is 16 amino acids long. Germline V gene data show CDR1 as LNHDA and CDR2 as SQIVND (reference sequence). Written as DNA, the CDR3 is TGTGCCAGTAGTACCCTTCAAGGACAGGGGGCGCATGGCTACACCTTC. This gives the protein CASSTLQGQGAHGYTF.

This rearrangement joins TRBV7-2 to TRBJ2-1; D is unresolved. Deletions cut 3 bases from V and 0 bases from J, with 9 bases between. The CDR3 sequence is 15 residues long. Looked up from germline, CDR1 is SGHTA and CDR2 is FQGNSA. The CDR3, as DNA: TGTGCCAGCAGCTTGTCTGCGAGCTCCTACAATGAGCAGTTCTTC. It translates to CASSLSASSYNEQFF. The full variable domain, its missing parts supplied by reference TRBV7-2 and TRBJ2-1, is GAGVSQSPSNKVTEKGKDVELRCDPISGHTALYWYRQSLGQGLEFLIYFQGNSAPDKSGLPSDRFSAERTGGSVSTLTIQRTQQEDSAVYLCASSLSASSYNEQFFGPGTRLTVL.

The chain uses TRBV11-1 and TRBJ2-3, with 8 bases aligning to TRBD1. The CDR3 length is 14 residues. V was clipped by 4 bases and J by 4 bases; unmatched bases: 4. Germline CDR1 and CDR2: SGHAT and FQDESV (reference sequence). The CDR3 loop reads CASSSDRVADTQYF. CDR3 in DNA: TGTGCCAGCAGCTCGGACAGGGTGGCAGATACGCAGTATTTT.

This clone was observed a few times. The V call is TRBV5-1, the J call TRBJ1-1; a weak D match, TRBD1 (5 bases). Germline loops: CDR1 SGHRS, CDR2 YFSETQ. The CDR3 runs 13 residues. V lost 2 bases to trimming and J lost 7 bases, with 12 bases between them. CDR3 protein: CASSFREGGEAFF. CDR3 sequence (DNA): TGCGCCAGCAGCTTCAGGGAAGGAGGTGAAGCTTTCTTT.

The chain employs TRBV6-1 and TRBJ2-2; D call uncertain. From germline, CDR1 is MNHNS and CDR2 SASEGT. This CDR3 contains 13 residues. Between the trimmed V and J ends, which lost 3 bases and 2 bases, there was a span of 4 bases. The CDR3: CASSDINTGELFF. The CDR3 nucleotides are TGTGCCAGCAGTGATATCAACACCGGGGAGCTGTTTTTT.

CDR3 sequence reads: CASGTVYNEQFF. Written as DNA, the CDR3 is TGTGCCAGCGGGACAGTATACAATGAGCAGTTCTTC. The J gene is TRBJ2-1, the V gene TRBV6-5; TRBD1 matches at 7 bases. V dropped 8 bases and J dropped 4; count of bases not matched to a gene: 2. CDR3 size: 12 residues. Germline lookup yields CDR1 MNHEY and CDR2 SVGAGI.

The rearrangement joins TRBV7-9 to TRBJ2-1, with a possible D match to TRBD2 (6 bases). This CDR3 comprises 13 residues. V lost 1 base, J lost 10 bases, and 11 bases lay in between. Germline CDR1 is SEHNR and CDR2 is FQNEAQ (reference sequence). CDR3 sequence reads: CASSLGFLAEQFF. The CDR3 bases are TGTGCCAGCAGCTTAGGGTTCCTAGCGGAGCAGTTCTTC.

A few counts support this clone. V gene TRBV7-3 combines with J gene TRBJ2-3, with D hard to call. The CDR3 totals 14 residues. Germline V gives CDR1 SGHTA, CDR2 FQGTGA. V was pared by 3 bases and J by 0 bases, with 7 bases between. CDR3 nucleotides: TGTGCCAGCAGCTTGCTAGGGAGCACAGATACGCAGTATTTT. Protein product: CASSLLGSTDTQYF.